The clone carrying this T cell receptor (beta chain) was observed many times. TCRdb reprocessed the 5' RACE reads with MiXCR, giving one entry per CDR3 protein. The sample consists of some 41,000 distinct CDR3 sequences, 10% of them appearing once. The data derive from a study of spatial heterogeneity in lung cancer. The time point: blood at routine non-recurrence follow-up after resection. The sequencing used PBMCs, collected at follow-up. The clonotype comes from a female donor with early-stage non-small cell lung cancer.

The CDR3 here is CSVSPGVPYEQYF. CDR3 nucleotide sequence: TGCAGCGTTTCCCCCGGGGTCCCCTACGAGCAGTACTTC. The chain employs TRBV29-1 and TRBJ2-7; possible D gene TRBD2, 5 bases. V lost 5 bases to trimming and J lost 2 bases, with 13 bases between them. Germline CDR1 SQVTM, CDR2 ANQGSEA. The CDR3 spans 13 residues.